This T cell receptor beta chain emerged from a study of T cell repertoires in cytomegalovirus infection (dated by TCRdb to between 2018 and 2021). Regarding the research as a whole: The HLA type of each donor mattered for the analysis, because public TCR beta signatures pointed to carriage of CMV infection along with the matching HLA type. Results and caveats for the whole study, not just this receptor: In both this cohort and an independent roughly 330-donor cohort, the cumulative frequency of public TCR beta family members distinguished carriers of CMV infection plus the relevant HLA type. The ex vivo response was dominated by HLA-C-restricted CMV-specific TCR beta clonotypes, which also provided the single most frequent clonotype in two of eight donors.

Counted from cysteine to phenylalanine, this CDR3 has 16 amino acids. Only the CDR3 DNA is retained, 48 bases long and in frame from the first base. CDR1 and CDR2 (KGHDR, SFDVKD) derive from the germline V gene. Unmatched junction bases come to 10, with V trimmed by 2 bases and J by 6 bases. TCRdb names Illumina HiSeq 1500 as the instrument used. TCRdb's own reprocessing of the public reads used fastp at Q25 and MiXCR and kept productive beta chains. Entries are consolidated by CDR3 protein sequence, retaining the most common genes and DNA. This sample has approximately 750,000 distinct CDR3 sequences in its table, and 35% to 45% of those were observed once. The leading ten clones occupy around 3% of the sample. Worth noting for this clonotype: Which antigen it targets is not known. No much larger clonotype is one base removed from it; base qualities were not supplied.

Input material: PBMCs. The rearrangement joined TRBV24-1 to TRBJ1-2; a stretch of 8 junction bases matches TRBD1. The TCR was taken from a human donor in good health (CMV status not recorded). Some clones in this sample may be carry-over from other donors' samples. The DNA is as follows: TGTGCCACCAGTGATTCGGGACAGGCACATACCGATGGCTACACCTTC. This codes for CATSDSGQAHTDGYTF.